A single T cell receptor (beta chain) is shown here with its context. Its antigen is unknown. A far larger clone is just one base off, so this is likely a read error. This sample stems from a study of prognosis after radiotherapy for stage I lung cancer. Overall study context: In total, approximately 13 men and several women took part as patients, aged roughly 53 to 84 with a median of around 70 years. Study-wide results and limits: Gene usage, both TRBV and TRBJ, reportedly differed between patients with metastases and patients without them.

CDR3 of TCR beta was amplified from genomic DNA via a two-round multiplex PCR. Primers were specific to each TRBV and TRBJ gene in first-round PCR. TCRdb re-called the multiplex PCR reads through MiXCR, storing one row per CDR3 protein. The data hold over 15,000 distinct CDR3 sequences, with 45% to 50% observed a single time. Germline loops: CDR1 SEHNR, CDR2 FQNEAQ (reference sequence). The CDR3 loop spans 16 amino acids. CT and PET/CT showed node-negative disease in all patients, who had no prior chemotherapy, radiotherapy or other malignancies. Sample collection consisted of about 6 milliliters of peripheral blood drawn at each of two time points.

The rearrangement joins TRBV7-9 to TRBJ2-2; weak D call: TRBD2 (7 bases). Material: PBMCs, obtained before or after stereotactic body radiation therapy (not recorded which). The sequence was collected from a donor aged 50 or older with non-small cell lung cancer. The CDR3: CASSLGRGANTVELFF. The CDR3 DNA follows: TGTGCCAGCAGCTTAGGTCGGGGGGCGAACACCGTGGAGCTGTTTTTT. The whole variable domain, remainder taken from reference TRBV7-9 and TRBJ2-2, is DTGVSQNPRHKITKRGQNVTFRCDPISEHNRLYWYRQTLGQGPEFLTYFQNEAQLEKSRLLSDRFSAERPKGSFSTLEIQRTEQGDSAMYLCASSLGRGANTVELFFGEGSRLTVL.